This T cell receptor (beta chain) was sequenced for a study of OX40 agonist ivuxolimab in advanced cancers. Broader study findings: Among expanded peripheral T cells, antigen specificity went undetermined.

Assay used: immunoSEQ multiplex PCR; TCRdb lists only in-frame clones, some missing. The sample yields 76,000 or so clones, approximately 85% seen once. Germline V gene data show CDR1 as MNHNY and CDR2 as SVGAGI (reference sequence). Trimming removed 6 bases from V and 0 bases from J; junction bases left unmatched: 3. The CDR3 covers 15 residues. Concerning this clone itself: Its cognate antigen is unknown.

This receptor was obtained from an adult with an advanced solid tumor such as melanoma, head and neck, liver or kidney cancer. This material consisted of CD4+ or CD8+ T cells sorted from blood, taken in a trial of the OX40 agonist ivuxolimab. V usage is TRBV6-6 and J usage is TRBJ1-1; 11 bases map to TRBD1. DNA of the CDR3: TGTGCCAGCAGCGGACAGGGGGCGGTGAACACTGAAGCTTTCTTT. This gives the protein CASSGQGAVNTEAFF.